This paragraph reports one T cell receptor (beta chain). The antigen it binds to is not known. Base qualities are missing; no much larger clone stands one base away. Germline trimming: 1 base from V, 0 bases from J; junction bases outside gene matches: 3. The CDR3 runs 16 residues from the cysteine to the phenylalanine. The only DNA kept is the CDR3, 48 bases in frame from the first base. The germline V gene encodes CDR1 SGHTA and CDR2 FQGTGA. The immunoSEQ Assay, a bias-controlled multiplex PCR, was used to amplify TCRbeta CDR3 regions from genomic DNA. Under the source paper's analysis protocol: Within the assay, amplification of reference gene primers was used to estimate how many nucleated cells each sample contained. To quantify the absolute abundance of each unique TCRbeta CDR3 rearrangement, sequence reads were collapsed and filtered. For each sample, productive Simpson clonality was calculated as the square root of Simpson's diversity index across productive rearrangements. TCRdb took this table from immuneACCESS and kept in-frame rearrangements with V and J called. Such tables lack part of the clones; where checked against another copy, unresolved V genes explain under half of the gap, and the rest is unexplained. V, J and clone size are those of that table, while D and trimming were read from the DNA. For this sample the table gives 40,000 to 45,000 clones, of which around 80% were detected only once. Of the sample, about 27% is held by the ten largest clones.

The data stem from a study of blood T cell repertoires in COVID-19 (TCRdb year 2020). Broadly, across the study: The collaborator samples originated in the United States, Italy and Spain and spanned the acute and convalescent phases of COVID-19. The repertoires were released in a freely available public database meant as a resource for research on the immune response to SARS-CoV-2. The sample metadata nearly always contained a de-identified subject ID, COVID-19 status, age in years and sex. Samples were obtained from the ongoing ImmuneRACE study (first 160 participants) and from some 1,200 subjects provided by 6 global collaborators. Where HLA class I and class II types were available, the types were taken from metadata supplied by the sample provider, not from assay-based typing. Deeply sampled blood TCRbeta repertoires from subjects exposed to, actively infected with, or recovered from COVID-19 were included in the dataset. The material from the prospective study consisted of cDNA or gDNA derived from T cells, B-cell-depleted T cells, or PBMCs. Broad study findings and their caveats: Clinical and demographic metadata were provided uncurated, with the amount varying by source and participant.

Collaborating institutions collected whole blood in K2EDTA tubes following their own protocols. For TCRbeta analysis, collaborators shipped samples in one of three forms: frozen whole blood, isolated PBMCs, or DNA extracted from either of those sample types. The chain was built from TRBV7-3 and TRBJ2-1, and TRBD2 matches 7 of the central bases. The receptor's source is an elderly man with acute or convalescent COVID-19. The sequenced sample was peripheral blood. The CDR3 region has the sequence CASSLNPGGSYNEQFF. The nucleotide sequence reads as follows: TGTGCCAGCAGCTTAAATCCGGGGGGCTCCTACAATGAGCAGTTCTTC.